A single sample gave rise to the 24 T cell receptor beta chains below, sequenced in a study of beta chain features in type 1 diabetes. Investigators reverse transcribed all isolated RNA, so they sequenced expressed TCRB transcripts. The method was immunoSEQ multiplex PCR; TCRdb's version includes in-frame clones alone and lacks a portion of them. The sample records about 900,000 clones, roughly a sixth being singletons. Sequencing was done on a sample of naive CD4+ T cells from blood. All receptors derive from a woman aged 18-35 years in good health.

V usage is TRBV5-1 and J usage is TRBJ1-4; D may be TRBD1 (5 bases). CDR1 is SGHRS, CDR2 YFSETQ, per germline. The CDR3 contains 17 residues. V lost 1 base and J lost 6, with 19 bases in between. This CDR3 is CASSLKVVGRGDEKLFF. The DNA of the CDR3 is TGCGCCAGCAGCTTGAAGGTTGTGGGACGAGGGGATGAAAAACTGTTTTTT.

This clone has just a few counts. The J gene is TRBJ2-1, the V gene TRBV29-1, with D unclear. The CDR3 sequence is 16 residues long. The V end was cut by 1 base, the J end by 6 bases, with 19 bases between. The germline V gene has CDR1 SQVTM and CDR2 ANQGSEA. CDR3 in DNA: TGCAGCGTTGAAGTAGTAGTAGGCCCAGTTTCCAATGAGCAGTTCTTC. Translation gives CSVEVVVGPVSNEQFF.

This clone was picked up a small number of times. The rearrangement joins TRBV7-9 to TRBJ2-3; 15 bases are shared with TRBD2. V shed 4 bases and J 5 bases; nucleotides not matched to a gene: 10. The CDR3 contains 18 residues. Germline values: CDR1 SEHNR, CDR2 FQNEAQ (reference sequence). The CDR3, as DNA: TGTGCCAGCAGCTCAAGGCAGGGGACTAGCGGGAGGAGAGATACGCAGTATTTT. Its protein is CASSSRQGTSGRRDTQYF.

The chain joins TRBV28 to TRBJ2-2; D perhaps matches TRBD2 (6 bases). Deletions cut 6 bases from V and 1 base from J, with 15 bases between. CDR3 length equals 16 residues. Germline V lookup: CDR1 MDHEN, CDR2 SYDVKM. CDR3 sequence reads: CASSPTSRRNTGELFF. CDR3 sequence (DNA): TGTGCCAGCAGCCCTACTAGCAGGCGGAACACCGGGGAGCTGTTTTTT.

Concerning this clone itself: Other DNA sequences in this sample translate to the same CDR3. The J gene is TRBJ2-3, the V gene TRBV11-2, with D hard to call. Trimming left V 1 base short and J 3 bases short, with 5 bases between. This CDR3 has 13 residues. Looked up from germline, CDR1 is SGHAT and CDR2 is FQNNGV. As DNA, the CDR3 is TGTGCCAGCAGCTTAGGACGGACAGATACGCAGTATTTT. Encoded protein: CASSLGRTDTQYF.

The genes are TRBV9 and TRBJ2-1; 10 positions match TRBD2. Unmatched junction bases numbered 8, after V lost 0 bases and J lost 5 bases. CDR3 length: 17 residues. Germline V gene data show CDR1 as SGDLS and CDR2 as YYNGEE. CDR3: CASSVGWRTSGNNEQFF. The CDR3 DNA follows: TGTGCCAGCAGCGTAGGGTGGAGAACTAGCGGGAACAATGAGCAGTTCTTC.

This clone was counted between two and nine times. The chain carries TRBV4-2 and TRBJ2-1; D possibly uses TRBD1 or TRBD2 (5 bases each). V dropped 0 bases and J dropped 12 bases, with 27 bases sitting between them. The CDR3 totals 18 residues. CDR1 and CDR2 from the germline V gene are LGHNA and YNFKEQ. The CDR3 nucleotides are TGTGCCAGCAGCCAAGACCTACTCCGGGACCCCCCTCTAGGCGCGCAGTTCTTC. Its translation: CASSQDLLRDPPLGAQFF.

The rearrangement uses TRBV6-1 and TRBJ1-5, with 8 bases aligning to TRBD1. CDR3 length: 16 amino acids. Germline loops: CDR1 MNHNS, CDR2 SASEGT. Trimming removed 0 bases from V and 8 bases from J; junction bases left unmatched: 9. CDR3 region: CASSEAGQGSWKPQHF. The CDR3, as DNA: TGTGCCAGCAGTGAAGCAGGACAGGGCTCGTGGAAGCCCCAGCATTTT.

The rearrangement uses TRBV27 and TRBJ2-7; D unclear. CDR1 and CDR2 from the germline V gene are MNHEY and SMNVEV (reference sequence). V lost 2 bases and J lost 0, with 17 bases in between. The CDR3 is made up of 17 amino acids. The CDR3 nucleotides read TGTGCCAGCAGTTTACGTCCTCCAGGATTGAGCTCCTACGAGCAGTACTTC. Its protein product is CASSLRPPGLSSYEQYF.

The genes are TRBV7-2 and TRBJ1-1; 8 nucleotides line up with TRBD1. The CDR3 extends over 15 amino acids. With V trimmed by 1 base and J by 5 bases, 6 bases remained unmatched. CDR1 is SGHTA and CDR2 is FQGNSA in the germline V gene. CDR3 amino acids: CASSLERQGATEAFF. The CDR3 DNA follows: TGTGCCAGCAGCTTAGAACGGCAGGGGGCAACTGAAGCTTTCTTT.

For this clone: Different DNA sequences within this sample yield the same CDR3. This chain joins TRBV28 and TRBJ2-5; D possibly corresponds to TRBD2 (5 bases). V was pared by 2 bases and J by 5 bases, with 6 bases between. The CDR3 runs to 12 residues. Germline V gene data show CDR1 as MDHEN and CDR2 as SYDVKM. The CDR3 nucleotides are TGTGCCAGCAGTTTAAGGGAGGAGACCCAGTACTTC. Translating gives CASSLREETQYF.

The chain couples TRBV28 to TRBJ2-1, with 12 bases fitting TRBD2. CDR3 length: 15 residues. Per the germline V gene, CDR1 is MDHEN and CDR2 is SYDVKM. With 1 base clipped from V and 8 bases from J, the junction kept 3 bases outside the gene matches. CDR3 loop: CASSLSASGRDEQFF. The CDR3 DNA is TGTGCCAGCAGTTTATCGGCTAGCGGGAGGGATGAGCAGTTCTTC.

This clone has a handful of counts. The chain uses TRBV7-6 and TRBJ2-5, with 7 bases fitting TRBD1. The CDR3 totals 16 residues. CDR1 and CDR2 (germline): SGHVS, FNYEAQ. The ends lost 4 bases at V and 3 bases at J; junction bases unmatched: 11. CDR3 sequence: CASSSSVRGYKETQYF. The DNA for the CDR3 is TGTGCCAGCAGCTCATCCGTCAGGGGGTACAAAGAGACCCAGTACTTC.

V and J are TRBV6-1 and TRBJ2-1, with 8 bases identical to TRBD2. The CDR3 extends over 15 amino acids. V shed 0 bases and J 4 bases; nucleotides not matched to a gene: 2. Germline CDR1 and CDR2: MNHNS and SASEGT. CDR3 region: CASSEALAGYNEQFF. The CDR3 DNA reads TGTGCCAGCAGTGAAGCCCTAGCGGGTTACAATGAGCAGTTCTTC.

This clone turned up a few times. CDR3 loop: CASSTSGSNNEQFF. CDR3 DNA: TGTGCCAGCAGCACTAGCGGGTCAAACAATGAGCAGTTCTTC. The gene calls are TRBV7-2 and TRBJ2-1; TRBD2 matches at 9 bases. Looked up from germline, CDR1 is SGHTA and CDR2 is FQGNSA. The CDR3 covers 14 residues. V trimming: 5 bases; J trimming: 5 bases; junction bases outside the gene matches: 4.

This clone occurred a few times. V gene TRBV28 combines with J gene TRBJ1-5; D possibly corresponds to TRBD1 (6 bases). The CDR3 covers 18 residues. The V gene's germline CDR1 is MDHEN and CDR2 SYDVKM. V was shortened by 6 bases and J by 0 bases, with 21 bases between the two germline ends. CDR3 residues: CASRTAGAAPYSNQPQHF. DNA for the CDR3: TGTGCCAGCAGAACCGCGGGGGCAGCACCTTATAGCAATCAGCCCCAGCATTTT.

This clone was observed a few times. This sequence joins TRBV6-5 and TRBJ2-5; 12 bases match TRBD2. Trimming at V came to 2 bases and at J to 7 bases, leaving 8 bases not matched to a gene. CDR1 and CDR2 from the germline V gene are MNHEY and SVGAGI. The CDR3 spans 16 residues. The CDR3 region has the DNA TGTGCCAGCAGTTACAGCGGACTAGCGGGATCCGGGACCCAGTACTTC. Amino acid sequence: CASSYSGLAGSGTQYF.

The rearrangement uses TRBV4-3 and TRBJ1-4; tentative D call: TRBD1 (6 bases). Germline V CDR1 and CDR2: LGHNA, YSLEER. The CDR3 runs to 14 residues. V dropped 3 bases and J dropped 5 bases, with 10 bases sitting between them. DNA of the CDR3: TGCGCCAGCAGCCAGACCGGGACAAATGAAAAACTGTTTTTT. It translates to CASSQTGTNEKLFF.

This clone was picked up a small number of times. The chain recombines TRBV7-2 with TRBJ2-2, with 10 bases lining up with TRBD2. The CDR3 totals 18 residues. Unmatched junction bases numbered 10, after V lost 2 bases and J lost 4 bases. Germline values: CDR1 SGHTA, CDR2 FQGNSA. CDR3 DNA sequence: TGTGCCAGCAGCTTACCAAAAACCGGGACTAGCGTCACCGGGGAGCTGTTTTTT. Its translation is CASSLPKTGTSVTGELFF.

This clone was detected a few times. The V and J genes are TRBV10-3 and TRBJ1-4; D is unclear. The CDR3 is 13 residues long. The germline V and J ends were trimmed by 2 bases and 7 bases, with 8 bases remaining between them. Germline CDR1 and CDR2: ENHRY and SYGVKD. The CDR3 sequence: CAISEPEGEKLFF. The CDR3 DNA reads as TGTGCCATCAGTGAGCCCGAGGGTGAAAAACTGTTTTTT.

The rearrangement uses TRBV19 and TRBJ2-2; TRBD1 matches 10 bases. Per germline, CDR1 LNHDA and CDR2 SQIVND (reference sequence). J gave up 2 bases and V 5 bases, and 14 bases lay outside the gene matches. The CDR3 sequence is 19 residues long. The CDR3 coding sequence is TGTGCCAGTAGTCCCTATACCGGCGGGACAGGGGACAACACCGGGGAGCTGTTTTTT. Amino acid sequence: CASSPYTGGTGDNTGELFF.

The rearrangement links TRBV4-3 to TRBJ2-1; unclear D gene. This CDR3 is built from 16 residues. The germline V gene has CDR1 LGHNA and CDR2 YSLEER. Trimming removed 5 bases at V and 1 base at J, with 15 bases between. CDR3 bases: TGCGCCAGCAGCAGAAATCGCAGGCTGTCCTACAATGAGCAGTTCTTC. Its translation is CASSRNRRLSYNEQFF.

This sequence joins TRBV5-6 and TRBJ2-3; 9 bases are shared with TRBD1. The germline V gene has CDR1 SGHDT and CDR2 YYEEEE. After removal of 4 bases from V and 4 bases from J, the junction contained 13 bases not matched to a gene. CDR3 size: 17 residues. In nucleotides, the CDR3 is TGTGCCAGCAGCCTTTTTCCGGGACAGGGAATCGCAGATACGCAGTATTTT. The encoded protein is CASSLFPGQGIADTQYF.

This chain connects TRBV2 to TRBJ2-1; 10 bases line up with TRBD1. This CDR3 spans 19 amino acids. Germline V CDR1 and CDR2: SNHLY, FYNNEI. V was pared by 4 bases and J by 5 bases, with 17 bases of the junction left unmatched. DNA of the CDR3: TGTGCCAGCAGTGGGGCCCGGGACAGGGGTCGGACCCTGGACAATGAGCAGTTCTTC. Protein product: CASSGARDRGRTLDNEQFF. Variable domain in full (rest from reference TRBV2 and TRBJ2-1): EPEVTQTPSHQVTQMGQEVILRCVPISNHLYFYWYRQILGQKVEFLVSFYNNEISEKSEIFDDQFSVERPDGSNFTLKIRSTKLEDSAMYFCASSGARDRGRTLDNEQFFGPGTRLTVL.